The clone carrying this T cell receptor (beta chain) has a handful of counts. The antigen is unknown. The data stem from a study of T cell repertoires in cytomegalovirus infection. TCRdb re-called the reads with MiXCR, one entry per CDR3 protein. The sample holds 450,000 to 600,000 distinct CDR3 sequences, 30% to 35% seen once. The specimen was cultured PBMCs, collected from culture after CMV antigen stimulation. This TCR came from a human donor in good health (CMV status not recorded). Some clones in this sample may be carry-over from other donors' samples.

The CDR3 DNA reads as TGTGCCAGCAGCTTAAAATGGGGACGCACAGATACGCAGTATTTT. Amino acids: CASSLKWGRTDTQYF. The V and J genes are TRBV7-8 and TRBJ2-3; the D gene could be TRBD1 or TRBD2 (5 bases each). Deletions cut 2 bases from V and 1 base from J, with 10 bases between. Germline V CDR1 and CDR2: SGHVS, FQNEAQ. The CDR3 spans 15 residues.